This TCR beta chain is from a study of spatial heterogeneity in lung cancer. TCRdb redid the calling of the 5' RACE reads with MiXCR, one entry per CDR3 protein. The data show around 74,000 distinct CDR3 sequences, 10% to 15% seen once. Time point of the sample: sample taken at primary tumor resection. Sequencing was performed on whole RNA extracted from tumor and nontumor lung tissue, or from frozen PBMC, and the material was left unsorted. A total of about 73 untreated early-stage non-small cell lung cancer patients served as donors. This clonotype was seen only a few times. V was shortened by 5 bases and J by 5 bases, with 18 bases between the two germline ends. Germline CDR1 and CDR2: SNHLY and FYNNEI. The CDR3 is made up of 15 amino acids.

The genes are TRBV2 and TRBJ2-5; D remains unclear. The origin of this receptor is a male donor with early-stage non-small cell lung cancer. This specimen was PBMCs, taken at surgery. The CDR3 DNA sequence: TGTGCCAGCAGTCTCGCAGGAATTGTCCGTGAGACCCAGTACTTC. Translating it yields CASSLAGIVRETQYF.